The entry below describes one TCR beta chain. A multiplex PCR was run with 60 Vbeta primers and 13 Jbeta primers. Sequencing used immunoSEQ multiplex PCR; TCRdb keeps in-frame clones, though not all of them. This sample yields 95,000 to 150,000 clones, of which more than 60% are seen a single time; around 8.8% belongs to the top ten. This sample was included in a study of cytomegalovirus exposure and HLA in healthy donors. This clonotype was obtained from a woman in her thirties or forties in good health and CMV-seropositive. Specimen: PBMCs.

CDR3 region: CASSQDSNNQPQHF. The CDR3 DNA is TGTGCCAGCAGCCAAGATTCCAACAATCAGCCCCAGCATTTT. This sequence joins TRBV4-2 and TRBJ1-5, with D uncertain. The length of the CDR3 is 14 residues. CDR1 is LGHNA, CDR2 YNFKEQ, per germline. Trimming stripped 0 bases from V and 3 bases from J, with 6 bases between.